The 4 T cell receptor beta chains listed next were all sequenced from one sample in a study of CD8 T cells in ankylosing spondylitis. Overall study findings and caveats: Several highly homologous variants made up a TCR beta motif, and this motif appeared characteristic of ankylosing spondylitis blood.

For these TCRs, the target antigens are not known. TCRdb ran MiXCR on the 5' RACE reads and lists one entry per CDR3 protein. Seen here are over 700,000 distinct CDR3 sequences, around 20% observed once, and the top ten hold about 19%. Sequenced sample: blood, either unsorted or a sorted T cell fraction (not recorded which). These receptors were obtained from a male donor with ankylosing spondylitis.

V is TRBV2 and J is TRBJ2-7; D uncertain. Germline loops: CDR1 SNHLY, CDR2 FYNNEI. V dropped 9 bases and J dropped 4 bases, with 10 bases sitting between them. The CDR3 covers 11 residues. CDR3 loop: CARLRTYEQYF. CDR3 DNA sequence: TGTGCCAGACTGCGGACGTACGAGCAGTACTTC.

V usage is TRBV3-1 and J usage is TRBJ2-4, with TRBD2 as a possible D gene (6 bases). The CDR3 covers 13 residues. Trimming removed 1 base at V and 10 bases at J, with 11 bases between. Germline V gene lookup returns CDR1 LGHDT and CDR2 YNNKEL (reference sequence). CDR3 region: CASSQAGSQIQYF. As DNA, the CDR3 is TGTGCCAGCAGCCAAGCCGGGAGCCAAATTCAGTACTTC.

The V gene is TRBV19, the J gene TRBJ1-1, with TRBD1 as a possible D gene (5 bases). The CDR3 sequence is 15 residues long. The V and J ends lost 4 bases and 0 bases respectively, with 12 bases between them. The germline CDR1 and CDR2 sequences are LNHDA and SQIVND (reference sequence). The CDR3 spells CASSTPGNMNTEAFF. CDR3 coding DNA: TGTGCCAGTAGTACTCCAGGGAATATGAACACTGAAGCTTTCTTT.

The CDR3 nucleotides read TGTGCCAGCAGTTTTCGGAGCAGAAACAACGAGCAGTACTTC. This sequence encodes CASSFRSRNNEQYF. This chain links TRBV27 with TRBJ2-7, with unresolved D. The CDR3 is 14 residues long. The V end was cut by 3 bases, the J end by 5 bases, with 14 bases between. Germline V gene data show CDR1 as MNHEY and CDR2 as SMNVEV (reference sequence).